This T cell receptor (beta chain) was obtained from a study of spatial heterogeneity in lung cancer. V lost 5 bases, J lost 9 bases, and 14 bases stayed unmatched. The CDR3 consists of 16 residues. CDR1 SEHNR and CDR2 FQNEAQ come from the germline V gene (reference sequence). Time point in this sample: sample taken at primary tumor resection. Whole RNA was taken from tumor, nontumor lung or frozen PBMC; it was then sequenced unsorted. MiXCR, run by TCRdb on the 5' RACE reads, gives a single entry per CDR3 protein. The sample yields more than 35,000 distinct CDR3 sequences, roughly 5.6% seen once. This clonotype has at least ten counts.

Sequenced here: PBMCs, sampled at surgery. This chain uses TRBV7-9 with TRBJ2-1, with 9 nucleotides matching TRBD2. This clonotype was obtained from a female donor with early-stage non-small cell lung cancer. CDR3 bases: TGTGCCAGCAGCCCCCCGGGACTAGCCGTGTCGGGTGAGCAGTTCTTC. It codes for CASSPPGLAVSGEQFF.